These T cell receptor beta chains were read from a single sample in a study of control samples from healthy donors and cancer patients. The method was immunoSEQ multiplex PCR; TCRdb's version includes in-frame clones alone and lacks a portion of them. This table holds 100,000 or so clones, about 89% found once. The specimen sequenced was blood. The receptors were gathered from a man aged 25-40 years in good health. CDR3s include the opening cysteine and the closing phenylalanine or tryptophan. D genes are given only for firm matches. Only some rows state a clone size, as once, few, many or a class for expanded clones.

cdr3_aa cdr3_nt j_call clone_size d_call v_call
CASSYGGASAEKLFF TGTGCCAGCAGTTACGGAGGGGCATCGGCTGAAAAACTGTTTTTT TRBJ1-4 - - TRBV6-5
CSVVGQVINTEAFF TGCAGCGTTGTCGGACAGGTGATAAACACTGAAGCTTTCTTT TRBJ1-1 - TRBD1 TRBV29-1
CASSLVGGETQYF TGTGCCAGCAGTTTAGTTGGGGGTGAGACCCAGTACTTC TRBJ2-5 - - TRBV12-3/TRBV12-4
CSVRSSGTYEQYF TGCAGCGTGAGGTCTAGCGGGACCTACGAGCAGTACTTC TRBJ2-7 - TRBD2 TRBV29-1
CASSPPPGAGNTIYF TGTGCCAGCTCACCACCGCCGGGGGCTGGAAACACCATATATTTT TRBJ1-3 once - TRBV18
CASSLWVGSVSNSPLHF TGTGCCAGCAGTTTATGGGTGGGCAGTGTCAGTAATTCACCCCTCCACTTT TRBJ1-6 - - TRBV28
CASSYSLYEQYF TGTGCCAGCTCCTATTCCCTCTACGAGCAGTACTTC TRBJ2-7 - - TRBV3-1/TRBV3-2
CASSPQEVLETQYF TGTGCCAGCTCACCACAGGAGGTCCTTGAGACCCAGTACTTC TRBJ2-5 - - TRBV18
CATQTRDGSYEQYF TGTGCCACCCAGACCCGGGACGGCTCCTACGAGCAGTACTTC TRBJ2-7 - - TRBV19
CASSTRTGGLYGYTF TGTGCCAGCAGTACCCGGACAGGTGGGCTCTATGGCTACACCTTC TRBJ1-2 - TRBD1 TRBV6-5
CASSRLAGGHTGELFF TGTGCCAGCAGTAGACTAGCGGGAGGGCACACCGGGGAGCTGTTTTTT TRBJ2-2 - TRBD2 TRBV3-1/TRBV3-2
CASSLEASIGNNEQFF TGCGCCAGCAGCTTGGAGGCCTCTATAGGCAACAATGAGCAGTTCTTC TRBJ2-1 - - TRBV5-1
CASSRGTANTEAFF TGCGCCAGCAGCCGCGGGACAGCGAACACTGAAGCTTTCTTT TRBJ1-1 once TRBD1 TRBV5-1
CASSESPAGYSNQPQHF TGTGCCAGCAGTGAAAGTCCGGCAGGCTATAGCAATCAGCCCCAGCATTTT TRBJ1-5 - - TRBV6-1
CASRPGLQETQYF TGTGCCTCACGTCCGGGCCTCCAAGAGACCCAGTACTTC TRBJ2-5 once - TRBV6-5
CASSLSWSRTNEKLFF TGTGCCAGCAGCTTGAGTTGGAGTAGGACAAATGAAAAACTGTTTTTT TRBJ1-4 few - TRBV5-6
CATSRTGGSNQPQHF TGTGCCACCAGCCGGACAGGGGGATCCAATCAGCCCCAGCATTTT TRBJ1-5 - TRBD1 TRBV15
CASSWELRREETQYF TGTGCCAGCAGCTGGGAGTTAAGACGCGAAGAGACCCAGTACTTC TRBJ2-5 - - TRBV9
CASSLIRGSGANVLTF TGTGCCAGCAGCCTAATCCGGGGTTCTGGGGCCAACGTCCTGACTTTC TRBJ2-6 once - TRBV5-4
CASSQVRRGPTNEKLFF TGCGCCAGCAGCCAAGTTAGGAGGGGACCAACTAATGAAAAACTGTTTTTT TRBJ1-4 - - TRBV4-3
CASSPHRGARETQYF TGTGCCAGCAGCCCCCACAGGGGCGCTCGAGAGACCCAGTACTTC TRBJ2-5 - TRBD1 TRBV11-2
CSASLWEGTGGVNEQFF TGCAGTGCTAGTTTATGGGAGGGGACAGGGGGAGTGAATGAGCAGTTCTTC TRBJ2-1 - TRBD1 TRBV20-1
CASSLRRGDGYTF TGTGCCAGCAGCTTAAGGAGAGGGGACGGCTACACCTTC TRBJ1-2 - - TRBV7-2
CASSQMIGQGAYGYTF TGTGCCAGCAGCCAAATGATTGGACAGGGGGCTTATGGCTACACCTTC TRBJ1-2 - TRBD1 TRBV3-1/TRBV3-2
CASSFSRRNEQFF TGTGCCAGCAGTTTTAGTAGGCGCAATGAGCAGTTCTTC TRBJ2-1 - - TRBV27
CATGPRSGNIQYF TGTGCCACGGGTCCCAGGTCGGGGAACATTCAGTACTTC TRBJ2-4 - - TRBV5-4
CASSLTASTSGNTIYF TGTGCCAGCAGCTTGACAGCTTCTACCTCTGGAAACACCATATATTTT TRBJ1-3 - - TRBV7-6
CASSQFPGRTYEQYF TGCGCCAGCAGCCAATTTCCGGGACGGACCTACGAGCAGTACTTC TRBJ2-7 - - TRBV4-1
CASSGQSNQPQHF TGTGCCAGCAGCGGACAGAGCAATCAGCCCCAGCATTTT TRBJ1-5 - - TRBV6-2/TRBV6-3
CASSWGALGPGNTIYF TGTGCCAGCAGCTGGGGCGCCCTCGGGCCTGGAAACACCATATATTTT TRBJ1-3 - - TRBV7-9
CASSYGSQETQYF TGTGCCAGCAGTTATGGCAGTCAAGAGACCCAGTACTTC TRBJ2-5 - - TRBV6-5
CASRLIGGGNYGYTF TGCGCCAGCAGACTTATAGGGGGGGGTAACTATGGCTACACCTTC TRBJ1-2 - - TRBV4-1
CASSSEAGVTMAQYF TGTGCCAGCAGCTCAGAAGCGGGGGTCACGATGGCCCAGTACTTC TRBJ2-5 - TRBD2 TRBV11-2
CASSRTGTEAFF TGTGCCAGCAGCCGAACAGGAACTGAAGCTTTCTTT TRBJ1-1 - - TRBV2
CAISESVNTEAFF TGTGCCATCAGTGAGTCTGTGAACACTGAAGCTTTCTTT TRBJ1-1 - - TRBV10-3
CASSRAGAGYDEQYF TGCGCCAGCAGCAGAGCGGGAGCGGGATATGACGAGCAGTACTTC TRBJ2-7 - TRBD2 TRBV4-3
CASSLSQGSYNSPLHF TGTGCCAGCAGTCTCTCACAGGGCTCCTATAATTCACCCCTCCACTTT TRBJ1-6 - - TRBV6-2/TRBV6-3
CASSMGGGARDTQYF TGTGCCAGCAGCATGGGTGGGGGTGCTAGAGATACGCAGTATTTT TRBJ2-3 once - TRBV28
CSATTADTQYF TGCAGCGCAACCACAGCAGATACGCAGTATTTT TRBJ2-3 - - TRBV20-1